This T cell receptor (beta chain) was retrieved from a study of metastatic and nonmetastatic thyroid tumors (dated by TCRdb to about 2020). Context from the whole study: Repertoires from peripheral blood and from tumor or nodule tissue samples of malignant and benign thyroid patients were compared.

In this sample, this clone turned up many times. This clone's antigen is unknown. Per-nucleotide qualities are absent, and no much larger clonotype sits a single base away. None of the patients had been given any treatment before thyroid surgery. Patient clinical samples collected from about 2011 to 2019 were retrospectively analysed using T-cell receptor beta sequencing. Library preparation used PCR. Sequencer: Illumina HiSeq 4000. The TCR beta-chain CDR3 region of each patient was profiled by high-throughput sequencing. In the source study's methods: The researchers built a classifier to tell apart papillary thyroid cancer patients with distant metastasis, based on CDR3 differences among clinicopathological groups. The Shannon index was used to assess repertoire diversity, and the Morisita-Horn index was used to assess tumor-blood repertoire similarity. TCRdb trimmed the raw reads at Q25, called clones with MiXCR and kept productive beta chains. TCRdb, rather than the study authors, made the V and J calls. This sample is represented by tens of thousands of clones; 10% to 15% of them were singletons. Approximately 14% of the sample lies in the top ten.

Study-wide conclusions, independent of this receptor: In both blood and tumor samples, malignant tumors were reported to have significantly higher TCR beta diversity than benign nodules.

Sample: blood. This receptor was taken from a female donor with papillary thyroid cancer or a benign thyroid nodule (not recorded which). Some clones in this sample may be carry-over from other donors' samples.

This receptor carries the CDR3 CASSFPRTNTEAFF. The DNA sequence follows: TGTGCCAGCAGCTTCCCCAGGACGAACACTGAAGCTTTCTTT. The chain employs TRBV5-6 and TRBJ1-1, with the D gene uncertain. V was cut back by 2 bases and J by 1 base, leaving a gap of 9 bases between them. Spanning cysteine to phenylalanine, the CDR3 consists of 14 amino acids. This entry keeps only the CDR3 DNA: 42 bases, framed from base 1. CDR1 and CDR2 are drawn from the germline V gene: SGHDT, YYEEEE. The entire variable domain, with the stretches around the CDR3 drawn from the reference TRBV5-6 and TRBJ1-1 proteins, is DAGVTQSPTHLIKTRGQQVTLRCSPKSGHDTVSWYQQALGQGPQFIFQYYEEEERQRGNFPDRFSGHQFPNYSSELNVNALLLGDSALYLCASSFPRTNTEAFFGQGTRLTVV.